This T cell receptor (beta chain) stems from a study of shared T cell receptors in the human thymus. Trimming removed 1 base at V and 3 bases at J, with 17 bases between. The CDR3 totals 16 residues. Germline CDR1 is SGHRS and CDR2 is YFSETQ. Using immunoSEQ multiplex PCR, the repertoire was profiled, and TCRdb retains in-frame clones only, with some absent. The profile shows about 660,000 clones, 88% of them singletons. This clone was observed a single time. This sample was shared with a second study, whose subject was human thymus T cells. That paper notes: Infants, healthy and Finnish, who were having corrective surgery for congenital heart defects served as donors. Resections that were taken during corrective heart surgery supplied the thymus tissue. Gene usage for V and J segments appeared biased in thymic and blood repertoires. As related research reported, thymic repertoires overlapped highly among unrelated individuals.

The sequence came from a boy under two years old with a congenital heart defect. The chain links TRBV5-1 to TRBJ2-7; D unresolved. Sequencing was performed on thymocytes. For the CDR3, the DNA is TGCGCCAGCAGCTTGCAAGAGGCCCCGCCCGGCTACGAGCAGTACTTC. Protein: CASSLQEAPPGYEQYF. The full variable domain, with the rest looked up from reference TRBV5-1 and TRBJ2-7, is KAGVTQTPRYLIKTRGQQVTLSCSPISGHRSVSWYQQTPGQGLQFLFEYFSETQRNKGNFPGRFSGRQFSNSRSEMNVSTLELGDSALYLCASSLQEAPPGYEQYFGPGTRLTVT.